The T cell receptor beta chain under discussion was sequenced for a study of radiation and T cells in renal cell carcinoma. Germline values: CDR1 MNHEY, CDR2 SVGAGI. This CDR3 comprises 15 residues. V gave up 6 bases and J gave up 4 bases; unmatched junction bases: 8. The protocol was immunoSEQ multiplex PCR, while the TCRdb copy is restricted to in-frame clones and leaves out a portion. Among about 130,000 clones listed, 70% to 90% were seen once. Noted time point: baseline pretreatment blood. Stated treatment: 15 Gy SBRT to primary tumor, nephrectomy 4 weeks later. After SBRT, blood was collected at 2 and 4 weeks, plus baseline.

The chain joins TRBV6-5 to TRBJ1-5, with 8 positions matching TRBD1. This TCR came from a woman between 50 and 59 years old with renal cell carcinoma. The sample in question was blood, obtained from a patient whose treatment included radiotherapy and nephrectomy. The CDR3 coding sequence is TGTGCCAGCAGGGCCGACAGGGGTCATAATCAGCCCCAGCATTTT. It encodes CASRADRGHNQPQHF.